The clone carrying this T cell receptor beta chain came up a few times. The entry originates in a study of T cell responses to AZD1222 COVID-19 vaccine. Assay: immunoSEQ multiplex PCR; the TCRdb copy retains only in-frame clones and omits some. The sample consists of approximately 90,000 clones, 75% to 90% of them appearing once. The CDR3 is 11 residues long. V lost 5 bases to trimming and J lost 11 bases, with 12 bases between them. The source of this sequence is an adult who received the AZD1222 COVID-19 vaccine. The genes are TRBV12-3 or TRBV12-4 and TRBJ1-1; D perhaps matches TRBD1 (6 bases). The source was peripheral blood, collected 28 days after the second AZD1222 dose. The chain's CDR3 is CASSLQGHAFF. The DNA for the CDR3 is TGTGCCAGCAGTCTACAGGGACACGCTTTCTTT.